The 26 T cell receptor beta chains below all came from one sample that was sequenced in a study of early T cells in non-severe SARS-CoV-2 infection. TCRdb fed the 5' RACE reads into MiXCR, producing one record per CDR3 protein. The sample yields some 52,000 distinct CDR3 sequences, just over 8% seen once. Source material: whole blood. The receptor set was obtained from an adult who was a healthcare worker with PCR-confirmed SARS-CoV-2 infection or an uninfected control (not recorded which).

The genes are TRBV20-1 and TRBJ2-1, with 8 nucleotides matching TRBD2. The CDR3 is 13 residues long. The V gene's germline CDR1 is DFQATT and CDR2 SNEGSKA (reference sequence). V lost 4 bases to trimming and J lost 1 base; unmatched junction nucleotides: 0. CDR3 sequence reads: CSAKRESYNEQFF. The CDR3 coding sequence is TGCAGTGCTAAGCGGGAGTCCTACAATGAGCAGTTCTTC.

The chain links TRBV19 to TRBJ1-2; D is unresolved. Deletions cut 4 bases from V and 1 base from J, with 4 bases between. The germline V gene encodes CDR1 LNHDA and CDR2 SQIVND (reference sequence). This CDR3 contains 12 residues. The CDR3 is CASSTLNYGYTF. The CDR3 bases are TGTGCCAGTAGTACCCTTAACTATGGCTACACCTTC.

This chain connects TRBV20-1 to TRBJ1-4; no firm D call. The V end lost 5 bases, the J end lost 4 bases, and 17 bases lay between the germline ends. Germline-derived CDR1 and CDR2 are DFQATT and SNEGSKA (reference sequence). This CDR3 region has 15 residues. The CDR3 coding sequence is TGCAGTGCTGCAGACACGTTGGCGATTAATGAAAAACTGTTTTTT. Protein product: CSAADTLAINEKLFF.

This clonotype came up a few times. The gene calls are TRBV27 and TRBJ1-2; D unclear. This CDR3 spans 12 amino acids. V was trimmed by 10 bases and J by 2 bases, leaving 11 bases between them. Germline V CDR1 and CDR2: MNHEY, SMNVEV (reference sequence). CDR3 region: CAIRGRNYGYTF. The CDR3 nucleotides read TGTGCCATCAGAGGACGAAACTATGGCTACACCTTC.

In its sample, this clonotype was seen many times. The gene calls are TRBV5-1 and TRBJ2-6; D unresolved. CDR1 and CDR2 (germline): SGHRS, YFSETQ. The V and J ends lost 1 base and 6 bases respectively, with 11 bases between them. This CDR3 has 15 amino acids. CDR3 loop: CASSLFQAEANVLTF. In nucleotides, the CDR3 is TGCGCCAGCAGCTTGTTCCAGGCGGAGGCCAACGTCCTGACTTTC.

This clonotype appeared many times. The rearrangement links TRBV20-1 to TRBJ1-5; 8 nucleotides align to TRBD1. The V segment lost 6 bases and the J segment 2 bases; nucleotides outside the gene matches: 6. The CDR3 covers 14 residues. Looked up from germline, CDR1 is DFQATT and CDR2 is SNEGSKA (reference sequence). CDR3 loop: CSALDREGNQPQHF. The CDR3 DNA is TGCAGTGCCTTGGACAGGGAAGGCAATCAGCCCCAGCATTTT.

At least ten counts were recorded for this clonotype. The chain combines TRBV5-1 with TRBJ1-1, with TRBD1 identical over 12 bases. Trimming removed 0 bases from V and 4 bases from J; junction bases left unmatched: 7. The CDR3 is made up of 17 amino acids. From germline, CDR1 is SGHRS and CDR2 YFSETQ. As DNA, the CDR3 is TGCGCCAGCAGCTTGGAAGGGACAGGGGGCATTAGCACTGAAGCTTTCTTT. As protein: CASSLEGTGGISTEAFF.

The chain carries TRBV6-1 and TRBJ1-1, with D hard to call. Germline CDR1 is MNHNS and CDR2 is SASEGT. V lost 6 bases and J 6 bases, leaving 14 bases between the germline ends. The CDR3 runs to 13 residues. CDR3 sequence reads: CASSWQPKSEAFF. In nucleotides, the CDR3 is TGTGCCAGCAGCTGGCAGCCTAAATCTGAAGCTTTCTTT.

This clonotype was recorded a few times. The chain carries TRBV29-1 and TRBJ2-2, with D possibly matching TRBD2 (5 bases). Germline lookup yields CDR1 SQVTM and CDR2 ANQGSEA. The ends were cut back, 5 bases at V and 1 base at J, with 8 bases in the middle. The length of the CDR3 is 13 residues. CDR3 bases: TGCAGCGTTAACGAGGGGAACACCGGGGAGCTGTTTTTT. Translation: CSVNEGNTGELFF.

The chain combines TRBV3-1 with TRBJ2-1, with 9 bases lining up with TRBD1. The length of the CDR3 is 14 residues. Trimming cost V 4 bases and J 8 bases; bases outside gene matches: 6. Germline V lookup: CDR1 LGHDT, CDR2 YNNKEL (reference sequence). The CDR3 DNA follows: TGTGCCAGCAGCCGTACAGGGGGCGGTTATGAGCAGTTCTTC. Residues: CASSRTGGGYEQFF.

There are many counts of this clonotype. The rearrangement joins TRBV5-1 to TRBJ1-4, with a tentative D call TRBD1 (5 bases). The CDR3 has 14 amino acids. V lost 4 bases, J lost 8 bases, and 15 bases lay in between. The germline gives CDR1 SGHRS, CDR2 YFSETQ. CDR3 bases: TGCGCCAGCAGCCCCTCGAACAGGTGGGAAAAACTGTTTTTT. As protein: CASSPSNRWEKLFF. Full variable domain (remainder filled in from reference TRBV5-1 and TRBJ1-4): KAGVTQTPRYLIKTRGQQVTLSCSPISGHRSVSWYQQTPGQGLQFLFEYFSETQRNKGNFPGRFSGRQFSNSRSEMNVSTLELGDSALYLCASSPSNRWEKLFFGSGTQLSVL.

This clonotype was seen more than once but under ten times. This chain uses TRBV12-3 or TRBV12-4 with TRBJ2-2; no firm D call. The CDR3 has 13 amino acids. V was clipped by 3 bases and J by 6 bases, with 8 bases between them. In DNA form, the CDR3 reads TGTGCCAGCAGTTTCGGACGGCCCGGGGAGCTGTTTTTT. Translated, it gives CASSFGRPGELFF.

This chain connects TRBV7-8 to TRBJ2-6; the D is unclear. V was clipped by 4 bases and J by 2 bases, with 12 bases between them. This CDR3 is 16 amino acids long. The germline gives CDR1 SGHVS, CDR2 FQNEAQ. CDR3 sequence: CASSSPWSTGANVLTF. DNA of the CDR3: TGTGCCAGCAGCTCCCCGTGGTCCACTGGGGCCAACGTCCTGACTTTC.

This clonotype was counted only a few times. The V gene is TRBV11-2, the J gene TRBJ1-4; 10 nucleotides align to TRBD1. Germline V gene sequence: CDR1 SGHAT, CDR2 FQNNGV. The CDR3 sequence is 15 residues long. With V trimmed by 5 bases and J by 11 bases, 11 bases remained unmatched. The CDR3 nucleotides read TGTGCCAGCAGCCCCGGTGCCGGGACAGGGGATAAACTGTTTTTT. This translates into CASSPGAGTGDKLFF.

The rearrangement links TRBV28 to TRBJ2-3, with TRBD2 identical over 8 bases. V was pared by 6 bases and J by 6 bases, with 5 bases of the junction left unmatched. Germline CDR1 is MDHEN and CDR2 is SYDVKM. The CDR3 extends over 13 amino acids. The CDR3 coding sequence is TGTGCCAGCAGCCCGTCGGGAGGGGATACGCAGTATTTT. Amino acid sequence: CASSPSGGDTQYF.

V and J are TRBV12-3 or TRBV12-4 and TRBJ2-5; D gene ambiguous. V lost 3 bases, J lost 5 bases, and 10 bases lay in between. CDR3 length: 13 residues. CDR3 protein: CASSFGGEETQYF. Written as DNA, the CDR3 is TGTGCCAGCAGTTTTGGCGGTGAGGAGACCCAGTACTTC.

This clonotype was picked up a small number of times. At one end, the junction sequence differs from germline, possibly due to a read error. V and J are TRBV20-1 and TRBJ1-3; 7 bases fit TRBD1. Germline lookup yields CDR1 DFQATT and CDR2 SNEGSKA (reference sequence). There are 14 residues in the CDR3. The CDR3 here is CSASRGSSENTIYF. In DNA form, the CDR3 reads TGCAGTGCCTCCAGGGGGAGCTCTGAAAACACCATATATTTT.

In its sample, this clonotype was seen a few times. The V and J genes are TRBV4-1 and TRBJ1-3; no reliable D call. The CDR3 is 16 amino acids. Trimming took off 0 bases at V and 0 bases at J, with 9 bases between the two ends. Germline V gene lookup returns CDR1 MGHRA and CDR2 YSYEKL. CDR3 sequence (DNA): TGCGCCAGCAGCCAAGATCTGACTTTCTCTGGAAACACCATATATTTT. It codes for CASSQDLTFSGNTIYF.

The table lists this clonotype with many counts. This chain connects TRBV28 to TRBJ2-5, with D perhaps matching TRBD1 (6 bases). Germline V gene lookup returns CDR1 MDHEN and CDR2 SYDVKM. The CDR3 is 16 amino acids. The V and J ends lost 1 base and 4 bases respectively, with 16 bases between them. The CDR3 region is CASSLLMFARGETQYF. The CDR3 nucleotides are TGTGCCAGCAGTTTATTGATGTTCGCCAGGGGAGAGACCCAGTACTTC. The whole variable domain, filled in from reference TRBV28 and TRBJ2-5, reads DVKVTQSSRYLVKRTGEKVFLECVQDMDHENMFWYRQDPGLGLRLIYFSYDVKMKEKGDIPEGYSVSREKKERFSLILESASTNQTSMYLCASSLLMFARGETQYFGPGTRLLVL.

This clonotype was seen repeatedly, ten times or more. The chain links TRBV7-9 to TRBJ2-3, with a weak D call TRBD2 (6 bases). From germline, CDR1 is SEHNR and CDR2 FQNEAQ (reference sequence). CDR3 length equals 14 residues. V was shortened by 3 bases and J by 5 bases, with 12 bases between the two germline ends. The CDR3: CASSFGSGGDTQYF. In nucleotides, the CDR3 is TGTGCCAGCAGCTTTGGTAGCGGCGGAGATACGCAGTATTTT.

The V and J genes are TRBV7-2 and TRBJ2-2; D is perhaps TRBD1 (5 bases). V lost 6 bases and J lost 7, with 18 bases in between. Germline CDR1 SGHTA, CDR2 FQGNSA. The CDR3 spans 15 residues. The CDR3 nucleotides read TGTGCCAGCAGGGGGTGGAGCCCCCAGGGCGGGGAGCTGTTTTTT. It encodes CASRGWSPQGGELFF.

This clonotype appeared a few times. The DNA for the CDR3 is TGTGCCAGCAGTGACAGGATACGGCGCGGGGGACTCAATGAGCAGTTCTTC. Translation gives CASSDRIRRGGLNEQFF. The chain links TRBV6-5 to TRBJ2-1; weak D call: TRBD2 (7 bases). Germline values: CDR1 MNHEY, CDR2 SVGAGI. The CDR3 contains 17 residues. Trimming removed 5 bases from V and 6 bases from J, with 23 bases in between.

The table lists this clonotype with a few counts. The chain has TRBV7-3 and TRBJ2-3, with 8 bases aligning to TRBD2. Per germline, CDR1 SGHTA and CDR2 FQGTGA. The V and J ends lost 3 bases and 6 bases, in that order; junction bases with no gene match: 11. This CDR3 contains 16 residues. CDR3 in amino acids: CASSFTSGSLMDTQYF. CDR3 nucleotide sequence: TGTGCCAGCAGCTTCACTAGCGGATCCCTGATGGATACGCAGTATTTT. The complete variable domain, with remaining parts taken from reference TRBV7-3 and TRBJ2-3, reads GAGVSQTPSNKVTEKGKYVELRCDPISGHTALYWYRQSLGQGPEFLIYFQGTGAADDSGLPNDRFFAVRPEGSVSTLKIQRTERGDSAVYLCASSFTSGSLMDTQYFGPGTRLTVL.

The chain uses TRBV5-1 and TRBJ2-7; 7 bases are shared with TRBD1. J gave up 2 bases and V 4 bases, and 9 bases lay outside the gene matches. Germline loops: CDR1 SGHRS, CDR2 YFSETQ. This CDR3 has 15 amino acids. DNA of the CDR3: TGCGCCAGCAGCCCGAGACAGGGACCCACCTACGAGCAGTACTTC. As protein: CASSPRQGPTYEQYF.

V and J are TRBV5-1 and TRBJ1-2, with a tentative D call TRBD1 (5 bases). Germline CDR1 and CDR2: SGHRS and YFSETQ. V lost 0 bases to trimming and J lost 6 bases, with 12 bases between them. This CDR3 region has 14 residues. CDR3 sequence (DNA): TGCGCCAGCAGCTTGGCGCTAGGGGAGGATGGCTACACCTTC. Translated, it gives CASSLALGEDGYTF.

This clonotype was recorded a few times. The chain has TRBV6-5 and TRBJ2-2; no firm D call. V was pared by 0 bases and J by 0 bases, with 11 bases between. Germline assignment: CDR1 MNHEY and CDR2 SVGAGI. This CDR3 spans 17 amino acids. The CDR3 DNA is TGTGCCAGCAGTTACTCGAAAAGACACTCGAACACCGGGGAGCTGTTTTTT. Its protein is CASSYSKRHSNTGELFF.